These 21 T cell receptor beta chains came from one sample sequenced in a study of blood T cells in healthy people across ages. Alongside a J-beta primer mix, a sample-barcoded 5' primer served in a second PCR lasting 7 to 11 cycles. MiXCR, run by TCRdb on the 5' RACE reads, gives a single entry per CDR3 protein. The sample consists of 1.2 million to 1.5 million distinct CDR3 sequences, approximately 63% of them appearing once. Sequenced sample: blood. The receptors come from a man aged 18 to 29 in good health.

The chain links TRBV5-4 to TRBJ1-1; perhaps TRBD1 as D (6 bases). Germline CDR1 and CDR2: SGHNT and YYREEE (reference sequence). This CDR3 contains 15 residues. V shed 4 bases and J shed 4 bases, with 17 bases lying between them. The CDR3 DNA reads as TGTGCCAGCAGCATAAAAGAAACAGGGTCCACTGAAGCTTTCTTT. It encodes CASSIKETGSTEAFF.

In this sample, this clonotype turned up a few times. The chain recombines TRBV29-1 with TRBJ1-1, with D possibly being TRBD1 (6 bases). This CDR3 comprises 13 residues. The germline CDR1 and CDR2 sequences are SQVTM and ANQGSEA. The germline V and J ends were trimmed by 5 bases and 6 bases, with 16 bases remaining between them. CDR3 in DNA: TGCAGCGTTACAGGGATTCGTATGTCTGAAGCTTTCTTT. Encoded protein: CSVTGIRMSEAFF.

This clonotype was observed at least ten times. V and J are TRBV7-9 and TRBJ2-7, with no clear D. Germline V gene data show CDR1 as SEHNR and CDR2 as FQNEAQ (reference sequence). V lost 3 bases to trimming and J lost 6 bases, with 6 bases between them. The CDR3 consists of 11 residues. The CDR3 region is CASSFSGEQYF. Written as DNA, the CDR3 is TGTGCCAGCAGCTTTAGTGGCGAGCAGTACTTC.

The V gene is TRBV4-3, the J gene TRBJ2-7, with D unclear. Looked up from germline, CDR1 is LGHNA and CDR2 is YSLEER. V lost 0 bases, J lost 2 bases, and 17 bases lay in between. The CDR3 extends over 17 amino acids. The CDR3 DNA sequence: TGCGCCAGCAGCCAAGATACATTGGGCGCGGTGCCCTACGAGCAGTACTTC. Amino acid sequence: CASSQDTLGAVPYEQYF.

This clonotype was seen a few times. The rearrangement joins TRBV27 to TRBJ2-1; 15 nucleotides align to TRBD2. Per germline, CDR1 MNHEY and CDR2 SMNVEV (reference sequence). The CDR3 is made up of 16 amino acids. V was pared by 5 bases and J by 6 bases, with 5 bases of the junction left unmatched. CDR3 residues: CASSPGTSGRFNEQFF. CDR3 DNA: TGTGCCAGCAGTCCCGGGACTAGCGGGAGGTTCAATGAGCAGTTCTTC.

The gene calls are TRBV10-2 and TRBJ2-5; TRBD1 aligns across 7 bases. V was clipped by 4 bases and J by 0 bases; unmatched bases: 8. The length of the CDR3 is 16 residues. Germline V gene data show CDR1 as WSHSY and CDR2 as SAAADI. CDR3: CASSAPTGEYQETQYF. In DNA, the CDR3 is TGCGCCAGCAGTGCCCCAACAGGGGAGTACCAAGAGACCCAGTACTTC.

Many counts were recorded for this clonotype. The genes are TRBV2 and TRBJ2-1; TRBD2 might be the D (6 bases). Per the germline V gene, CDR1 is SNHLY and CDR2 is FYNNEI. The V end was cut by 6 bases, the J end by 3 bases, with 9 bases between. The CDR3 runs 13 residues. CDR3 region: CASRPSVYNEQFF. CDR3 in DNA: TGTGCCAGCAGGCCTAGCGTCTACAATGAGCAGTTCTTC.

This clonotype was observed a handful of times. The rearrangement joins TRBV11-2 to TRBJ2-5; 11 bases line up with TRBD2. The V gene's germline CDR1 is SGHAT and CDR2 FQNNGV. V lost 0 bases to trimming and J lost 7 bases; unmatched junction nucleotides: 4. This CDR3 has 15 residues. The CDR3 nucleotides are TGTGCCAGCAGCTTAGATCCTAGCGGGGGGAGGACCCAGTACTTC. Protein product: CASSLDPSGGRTQYF. The full variable domain, with the rest looked up from reference TRBV11-2 and TRBJ2-5, is EAGVAQSPRYKIIEKRQSVAFWCNPISGHATLYWYQQILGQGPKLLIQFQNNGVVDDSQLPKDRFSAERLKGVDSTLKIQPAKLEDSAVYLCASSLDPSGGRTQYFGPGTRLLVL.

This clonotype appeared a few times. The rearrangement uses TRBV6-5 and TRBJ2-6; D call uncertain. V was pared by 4 bases and J by 2 bases, with 6 bases between. Germline CDR1 MNHEY, CDR2 SVGAGI. The CDR3 is 14 amino acids. DNA of the CDR3: TGTGCCAGCAGTTTTCAACCTGGGGCCAACGTCCTGACTTTC. Amino acids: CASSFQPGANVLTF.

This clonotype was detected a few times. At one boundary the junction diverges from the germline segment, which might be a read error. The gene calls are TRBV11-2 and TRBJ2-7; 13 nucleotides agree with TRBD2. The CDR3 has 15 residues. The germline V gene encodes CDR1 SGHAT and CDR2 FQNNGV. CDR3 coding DNA: TGCGCCAGCAGCCAAGGACTAGCGGGAGTCTACGAGCAGTACTTC. Its translation: CASSQGLAGVYEQYF.

Turning to this clonotype: The germline gene is not matched at one end of the junction; a read error may be the cause. This CDR3 reads CASSFAAYQETQYF. CDR3 in DNA: TGTGCCAGTAGCTTTGCGGCGTACCAAGAGACCCAGTACTTC. The chain has TRBV7-2 and TRBJ2-5; D ambiguous. Germline CDR1 and CDR2: SGHTA and FQGNSA. The CDR3 is made up of 14 amino acids.

This rearrangement joins TRBV20-1 to TRBJ2-1, with D tentatively TRBD2 (6 bases). The CDR3 has 11 residues. CDR1 is DFQATT and CDR2 is SNEGSKA in the germline V gene (reference sequence). In nucleotides, the CDR3 is TGCAGGGCGGTTGGCGGGGAAACCCAGTTCTTC. Translated, it gives CRAVGGETQFF.

This clonotype has just a few counts. The chain employs TRBV12-3 or TRBV12-4 and TRBJ1-1; D uncertain. V lost 1 base and J 4 bases, leaving 13 bases between the germline ends. CDR3 length equals 15 residues. The CDR3 region is CASSLVMGKGTEAFF. CDR3 bases: TGTGCCAGCAGTTTAGTGATGGGGAAGGGCACTGAAGCTTTCTTT.

The chain links TRBV6-2 or TRBV6-3 to TRBJ1-5; D uncertain. The germline CDR1 and CDR2 sequences are MNHEY and SVGEGT. The V gene lost 0 bases and the J gene lost 4 bases, with 10 bases spanning the gap. The CDR3 has 15 residues. CDR3 sequence (DNA): TGTGCCAGCAGTTACTCGAGAATGCCTAATCAGCCCCAGCATTTT. This translates into CASSYSRMPNQPQHF.

Comment on this clonotype: The junction shows a germline mismatch at one end, possibly a read error. The chain has TRBV6-6 and TRBJ1-2; 7 bases agree with TRBD1. The CDR3 totals 14 residues. Germline-derived CDR1 and CDR2 are MNHNY and SVGAGI (reference sequence). In DNA, the CDR3 is TGTGCCAGCAGTCAAATACAGGGGTACTATGGCCACACCTTC. Its protein product is CASSQIQGYYGHTF.

The chain links TRBV6-5 to TRBJ1-2; D perhaps matches TRBD1 (5 bases). Germline loops: CDR1 MNHEY, CDR2 SVGAGI. There are 16 residues in the CDR3. The V gene lost 0 bases and the J gene lost 4 bases, with 15 bases spanning the gap. Here the CDR3 reads CASSYSPAGSSYGYTF. CDR3 bases: TGTGCCAGCAGTTACTCTCCGGCAGGGAGCAGCTATGGCTACACCTTC.

The rearrangement links TRBV2 to TRBJ1-2, with TRBD1 as a possible D gene (5 bases). Germline V gives CDR1 SNHLY, CDR2 FYNNEI. Trimming stripped 3 bases from V and 2 bases from J, with 13 bases between. The CDR3 extends over 15 amino acids. The CDR3 coding sequence is TGTGCCAGCAGTGAGGGGACTGTTGGCAACTATGGCTACACCTTC. It codes for CASSEGTVGNYGYTF.

The CDR3 loop is CASSSGSATQYF. The CDR3 DNA sequence: TGTGCCAGCAGCTCCGGATCTGCTACGCAGTATTTT. This rearrangement joins TRBV11-2 to TRBJ2-3; D is unclear. With 4 bases removed from V and 8 bases from J, the gap between germline ends came to 10 bases. Germline CDR1 is SGHAT and CDR2 is FQNNGV. This CDR3 spans 12 amino acids.

This CDR3 is CASSRPGRSYEQYF. As DNA, the CDR3 is TGTGCCAGCAGCCGACCAGGGAGATCCTACGAGCAGTACTTC. V usage is TRBV7-2 and J usage is TRBJ2-7; D may be TRBD1 or TRBD2 (5 bases each). This CDR3 is built from 14 residues. Germline CDR1 reads SGHTA; CDR2 reads FQGNSA. V was clipped by 5 bases and J by 1 base, with 12 bases between them.

This chain joins TRBV11-2 and TRBJ2-2; 10 bases align to TRBD2. There are 17 residues in the CDR3. Trimming at V came to 5 bases and at J to 2 bases, leaving 8 bases not matched to a gene. CDR1 and CDR2 from the germline V gene are SGHAT and FQNNGV. CDR3 nucleotide sequence: TGTGCCAGCAGCCACGCTAGCGGGAGCTACAACACCGGGGAGCTGTTTTTT. This codes for CASSHASGSYNTGELFF.

This rearrangement joins TRBV27 to TRBJ2-7; TRBD1 agrees at 8 bases. This CDR3 comprises 14 residues. Germline V CDR1 and CDR2: MNHEY, SMNVEV (reference sequence). V lost 3 bases to trimming and J lost 4 bases; unmatched junction nucleotides: 5. CDR3 in amino acids: CASSFRTGLYEQYF. The CDR3 DNA reads TGTGCCAGCAGTTTCCGGACAGGGTTGTACGAGCAGTACTTC.